This T cell receptor (beta chain) was captured by sequencing in a study of blood T cells in healthy people across ages. Regarding the study as a whole: Roughly linear declines in TCR beta diversity per million T cells occurred with age.

V was trimmed by 2 bases and J by 2 bases, leaving 11 bases between them. Germline CDR1 reads SGHTA; CDR2 reads FQGNSA. This CDR3 is built from 15 residues. Drawn from each donor were 8.5 to 10 milliliters of peripheral blood. Primed by a sample-barcoded 5' primer and a J-beta primer mix, a second PCR proceeded for 7 to 11 cycles. Sequencing of every sample gave 2.5 million or more CDR3-containing paired-end reads. From the 5' RACE reads, TCRdb called clonotypes with MiXCR, one entry per CDR3 protein. This table has around 2 million distinct CDR3 sequences, about 39% appearing once. This clonotype occurred a few times. Its specificity is unknown.

This chain joins TRBV7-2 and TRBJ2-3; TRBD1 might be the D (5 bases). The sequence was collected from a human donor in good health. The specimen sequenced was blood. The CDR3 bases are TGTGCCAGCAGCTTATGGGGCCACTCCACAGATACGCAGTATTTT. Residues: CASSLWGHSTDTQYF.